This is a list of T cell receptor beta chains from one sample in a study of blood T cells in healthy people across ages. TCRdb redid the calling of the 5' RACE reads with MiXCR, one entry per CDR3 protein. In the table there are about 1,600,000 distinct CDR3 sequences, around 42% of which are singletons. Material: blood. Every receptor here comes from a woman aged 18-30 years in good health. The CDR3 runs from the conserved cysteine through the conserved F or W. D genes are given only for firm matches. Size values are once, few and many counts, or a class for expanded clones, and some rows have none.

j_gene | d_gene | abundance | v_gene | CDR3nt | CDR3aa
TRBJ1-5 | . | . | TRBV6-1 | TGTGCCAGCAGTGAGTACGTTAATAGCAATCAGCCCCAGCATTTT | CASSEYVNSNQPQHF
TRBJ2-3 | . | . | TRBV5-1 | TGCGCCAGCAGCTTGGAAGTCAGTAGCACAGATACGCAGTATTTT | CASSLEVSSTDTQYF
TRBJ2-1 | . | . | TRBV7-6 | TGTGCCAGCAGCCCCCGAGGGCCTTTCTCCTACAATGAGCAGTTCTTC | CASSPRGPFSYNEQFF
TRBJ2-7 | TRBD1 | few | TRBV29-1 | TGCAGCGTAGGAACTCTTAACAGGGGTTGGTACGAGCAGTACTTC | CSVGTLNRGWYEQYF
TRBJ1-5 | TRBD1 | . | TRBV20-1 | TGCAGTGCCCCGGGCTCAGGGGGGGGCAATCAGCCCCAGCATTTT | CSAPGSGGGNQPQHF
TRBJ2-1 | . | . | TRBV12-3/TRBV12-4 | TGTGCCACCGACAGGGACCGGGAGAATGAGCAGTTCTTC | CATDRDRENEQFF
TRBJ2-3 | TRBD1 | . | TRBV18 | TGTGCCAGCTCACCAAAAGAGACAGGGCGGTCAGATACGCAGTATTTT | CASSPKETGRSDTQYF
TRBJ2-5 | TRBD2 | . | TRBV7-2 | TGTGCCAGCAGCCGTTGGATAGCGGGGCCCCGGGAGACCCAGTACTTC | CASSRWIAGPRETQYF
TRBJ1-2 | TRBD1 | . | TRBV20-1 | TGCAGTGCTTGGGAACCGGGACAGGGATTACTGGGTGGCTACACCTTC | CSAWEPGQGLLGGYTF
TRBJ2-2 | TRBD1 | . | TRBV24-1 | TGTGCCACCGCGAGGACAGGGGGCAGCGGGGAGCTGTTTTTT | CATARTGGSGELFF
TRBJ2-5 | TRBD1 | . | TRBV18 | TGTGCCAGCTCATGGGGACAGGGACTCCAAGAGACCCAGTACTTC | CASSWGQGLQETQYF
TRBJ2-5 | . | . | TRBV9 | TGTGCCAGCAGCGTAGATGGGGCCCAACAAGAGACCCAGTACTTC | CASSVDGAQQETQYF
TRBJ2-1 | TRBD2 | . | TRBV7-2 | TGTGCCAGCAGCTTAGCCCCCGGACTAGCGGGGGGTAACGAGCAGTTCTTC | CASSLAPGLAGGNEQFF
TRBJ2-1 | TRBD2 | . | TRBV18 | TGTGCCAGCTCACCGGCGGGAGGGGTAATCAATGAGCAGTTCTTC | CASSPAGGVINEQFF
TRBJ1-2 | TRBD1 | . | TRBV7-3 | TGTGCCAGCAGCTCCACCGGGACAGGCCTCTATGGCTACACCTTC | CASSSTGTGLYGYTF
TRBJ1-6 | TRBD1 | . | TRBV28 | TGTGCCAGCACTCCGGGACAGGGTTCACCCCTCCACTTT | CASTPGQGSPLHF
TRBJ2-1 | TRBD2 | few | TRBV6-1 | TGTGCCAGCAGAGGGAGATTAGCGGGCGGCTCCTACAATGAGCAGTTCTTC | CASRGRLAGGSYNEQFF
TRBJ1-1 | TRBD1 | . | TRBV27 | TGTGCCAGCAGTTTAACGGGACAGAACTTTGAAGCTTTCTTT | CASSLTGQNFEAFF
TRBJ1-2 | . | . | TRBV5-1 | TGCGCCAGCAGCCCGGGATGTGATGGCTACACCTTC | CASSPGCDGYTF
TRBJ2-5 | . | . | TRBV4-1 | TGCGCCAGCAGCCAACCGGCGGAAGAGACCCAGTACTTC | CASSQPAEETQYF
TRBJ2-1 | TRBD2 | . | TRBV7-9 | TGTGCCAGCAAAAATCGGACTCCCGGGAGGGGCTACAATGAGCAGTTCTTC | CASKNRTPGRGYNEQFF
TRBJ2-3 | TRBD2 | . | TRBV2 | TGTGCCAGCCGGTGGGGACTAGCGGGCCCTACGCAGTATTTT | CASRWGLAGPTQYF
TRBJ1-2 | . | few | TRBV7-9 | TGTGCCAGCAGCCCTAAGGTGGGAGGCTACACCTTC | CASSPKVGGYTF
TRBJ1-2 | . | few | TRBV20-1 | TGCAGTGCTAGAGTGGGGAGGAACGGCTACACCTTC | CSARVGRNGYTF
TRBJ2-7 | . | . | TRBV3-1 | TGTGCCAGCAGCCAGATAGACTACGAGCAGTACTTC | CASSQIDYEQYF